This TCR beta chain is drawn from a study of breast tumors, draining lymph nodes, adjacent tissues. Findings of the study overall: Tumor TCR diversity was below lymph nodes but above nontumor tissue. Luminal-like breast cancer showed significantly greater tumor-nontumor repertoire similarity than basal-like breast cancer did.

On this clonotype: Its specificity is not known.

One entry per CDR3 protein, called by TCRdb with MiXCR from the multiplex PCR reads. The sample carries around 13,000 distinct CDR3 sequences, roughly 72% recorded once. Germline V gives CDR1 SGHRS, CDR2 YFSETQ. The CDR3 length is 15 residues. Trimming removed 4 bases from V and 8 bases from J, with 21 bases in between. J is TRBJ1-2 and V is TRBV5-1; D is perhaps TRBD1 (6 bases). Sequencing was carried out using tumor-adjacent breast tissue. The source of this sequence is a female donor with breast cancer. Some clones in this sample may be carry-over from other donors' samples. CDR3 loop: CASSLEGQPTGGYTF. The CDR3 DNA sequence: TGCGCCAGCAGCCTGGAAGGACAGCCTACCGGGGGCTACACCTTC.